These T cell receptor beta chains were read from a single sample in a study of PD-L1 blockade in urothelial cancer. Sequenced by immunoSEQ multiplex PCR; TCRdb stores in-frame clones only, minus some. The sample records about 30,000 clones, roughly nine tenths being singletons. The sequencing here drew on PBMCs, taken around atezolizumab (anti-PD-L1) treatment. Every receptor here comes from a man of 80 years or more with urothelial cancer. Both conserved end residues are part of each CDR3. The order of the fields is V gene, clone size, J gene, D gene, CDR3 DNA, CDR3 protein. A D gene is named only where the DNA matches it firmly. Size is omitted from some rows. Given values are once, few, many or a class for expanded clones.

TRBV18	NA	TRBJ2-7	TRBD2	TGTGCCAGCTCACTGACGACTAGCGGCGACGAGCAGTACTTC	CASSLTTSGDEQYF
TRBV6-1	NA	TRBJ2-7	TRBD2	TGTGCCAGCAGTGCTATCGGACTAGCGATCGAGCAGTACTTC	CASSAIGLAIEQYF
TRBV29-1	NA	TRBJ2-6	NA	TGCAGCGCTATACAGGGCTCGTCTGGGGCCAACGTCCTGACTTTC	CSAIQGSSGANVLTF
TRBV11-2	NA	TRBJ2-1	TRBD2	TGTGCCAGCAGCTGGATAGCGGGAGGCGGCAATGAGCAGTTCTTC	CASSWIAGGGNEQFF
TRBV27	NA	TRBJ1-2	TRBD1	TGTGCCAGCAGTTTAACGGACACGACAGGGGGCTACACCTTC	CASSLTDTTGGYTF
TRBV7-6	NA	TRBJ2-3	NA	TGTGCCAGCAGCTCTAGCGGCACAGATACGCAGTATTTT	CASSSSGTDTQYF
TRBV30	NA	TRBJ2-1	TRBD2	TGTGCCTGGAGTGGACCCGACGGGGGGATTCAGTTCTTC	CAWSGPDGGIQFF
TRBV7-9	NA	TRBJ1-4	NA	TGTGCCAGCAGCTTATCGGGAAGTGAAAAACTGTTTTTT	CASSLSGSEKLFF
TRBV27	NA	TRBJ2-3	NA	TGTGCCAGCAGTTTACCCCCCCATAGCACAGATACGCAGTATTTT	CASSLPPHSTDTQYF
TRBV5-1	NA	TRBJ2-5	TRBD1	TGCGCCAGCGGGACAGGGGATTCAGAGACCCAGTACTTC	CASGTGDSETQYF
TRBV9	NA	TRBJ2-2	NA	TGTGCCAGCAGCAGGGACTCCAGGAACACCGGGGAGCTGTTTTTT	CASSRDSRNTGELFF
TRBV7-9	NA	TRBJ1-4	TRBD1	TGTGCCAGCAGCCTAACGCAGGGGGAGGATGAAAAACTGTTTTTT	CASSLTQGEDEKLFF
TRBV6-5	NA	TRBJ1-1	NA	TGTGCCAGCAGGAGAATGGGGCGAATGAACACTGAAGCTTTCTTT	CASRRMGRMNTEAFF
TRBV6-5	NA	TRBJ2-2	TRBD1	TGTGCCAGCAGTTCCCCGGGACAGGGGAACACCGGGGAGCTGTTTTTT	CASSSPGQGNTGELFF
TRBV7-9	NA	TRBJ2-7	NA	TGTGCCAGCAGCGTGCGACAGACAACCTACGAGCAGTACTTC	CASSVRQTTYEQYF
TRBV10-1	NA	TRBJ2-3	NA	TGCGCCAGCAGTGAGTTGCCCCAGGGTGTAGGCACAGATACGCAGTATTTT	CASSELPQGVGTDTQYF
TRBV7-9	NA	TRBJ2-5	NA	TGTGCCAGCAGCTTAGACGCGGGGACCCAGTACTTC	CASSLDAGTQYF
TRBV14	NA	TRBJ2-3	TRBD2	TGTGCCAGCAGCCTCGGACTAGCGGGAGTTACGCAGTATTTT	CASSLGLAGVTQYF
TRBV6-1	NA	TRBJ1-2	TRBD1	TGTGCCAGCAGTGCGGGACAGGGGGCAGCTAACTATGGCTACACCTTC	CASSAGQGAANYGYTF
TRBV10-1	NA	TRBJ2-5	TRBD2	TGCGCCAGCAGTGTTCTTCGGGAGGGAGGGACCCAGTACTTC	CASSVLREGGTQYF
TRBV7-9	NA	TRBJ2-1	NA	TGTGCCAGCAGCTTAGTGATGGGGGCGAGTTACAATGAGCAGTTCTTC	CASSLVMGASYNEQFF
TRBV19	NA	TRBJ2-3	NA	TGTGCCAGTAGTATGGGCGGGGGCGGAACAGATACGCAGTATTTT	CASSMGGGGTDTQYF
TRBV10-2	NA	TRBJ1-5	NA	TGCGCCAGCAGGCCCGACAGAGATCAGCCCCAGCATTTT	CASRPDRDQPQHF
TRBV2	NA	TRBJ2-1	TRBD1	TGTGCCAGCAGTGAGGGGACAGGGAGGCATGAGCAGTTCTTC	CASSEGTGRHEQFF
TRBV2	NA	TRBJ2-7	NA	TGTGCCAGCAGAGAGGGAGTTGAGCAGTACTTC	CASREGVEQYF
TRBV19	NA	TRBJ2-3	TRBD2	TGTGCCAGTAGTACGACCCCTCTGGGAGGGAGACGTACAGATACGCAGTATTTT	CASSTTPLGGRRTDTQYF
TRBV18	NA	TRBJ1-3	TRBD1	TGTGCCAGCTCACCAAGGGACAGGTCGAGGTCTGGAAACACCATATATTTT	CASSPRDRSRSGNTIYF
TRBV6-4	NA	TRBJ2-1	TRBD1	TGTGCCAGCAGTGTGGGGACAGGGGGCTACAATGAGCAGTTCTTC	CASSVGTGGYNEQFF
TRBV4-2	few	TRBJ2-1	NA	TGTGCCAGCAGCCGGACTCGGGGAGACGAGCAGTTCTTC	CASSRTRGDEQFF
TRBV7-2	NA	TRBJ2-2	TRBD2	TGTGCCAGCAGCCAAAAAAGCGGGAGAGTCACCGGGGAGCTGTTTTTT	CASSQKSGRVTGELFF
TRBV19	NA	TRBJ2-1	TRBD2	TGTGCCAGTAGAAAACTAGCGGGAGGACACAATGAGCAGTTCTTC	CASRKLAGGHNEQFF
TRBV28	NA	TRBJ1-2	NA	TGTGCCAGCAGTTTAGCGGGTTATGGCTACACCTTC	CASSLAGYGYTF
TRBV5-6	NA	TRBJ2-7	TRBD2	TGTGCCAGCAGACGAGGGACTAGCGGGGTTGGTACCTACGAGCAGTACTTC	CASRRGTSGVGTYEQYF